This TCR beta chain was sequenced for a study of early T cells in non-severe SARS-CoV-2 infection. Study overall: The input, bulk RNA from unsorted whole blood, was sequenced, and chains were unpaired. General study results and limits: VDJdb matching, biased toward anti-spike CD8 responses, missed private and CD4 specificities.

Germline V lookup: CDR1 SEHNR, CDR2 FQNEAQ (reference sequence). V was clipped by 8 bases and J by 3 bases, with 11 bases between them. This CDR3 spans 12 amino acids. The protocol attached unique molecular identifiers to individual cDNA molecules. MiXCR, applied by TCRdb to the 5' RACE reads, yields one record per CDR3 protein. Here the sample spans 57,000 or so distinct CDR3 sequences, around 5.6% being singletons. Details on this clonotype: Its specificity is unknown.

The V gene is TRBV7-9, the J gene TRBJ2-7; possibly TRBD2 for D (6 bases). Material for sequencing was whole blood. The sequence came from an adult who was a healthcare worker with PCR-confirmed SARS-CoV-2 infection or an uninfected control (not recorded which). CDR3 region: CASSGEIYEQYF. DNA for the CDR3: TGTGCCAGCTCGGGAGAAATCTACGAGCAGTACTTC.